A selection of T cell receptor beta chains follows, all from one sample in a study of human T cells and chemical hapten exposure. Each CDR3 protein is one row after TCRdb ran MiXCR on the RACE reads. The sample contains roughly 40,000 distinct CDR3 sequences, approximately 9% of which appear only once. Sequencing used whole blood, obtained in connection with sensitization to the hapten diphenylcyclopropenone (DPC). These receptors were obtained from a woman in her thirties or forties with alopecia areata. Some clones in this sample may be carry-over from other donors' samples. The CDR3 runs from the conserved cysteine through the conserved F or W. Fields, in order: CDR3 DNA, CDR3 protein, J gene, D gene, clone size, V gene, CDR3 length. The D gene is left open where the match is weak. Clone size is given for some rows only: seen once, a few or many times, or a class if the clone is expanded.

TGTGCCAGCTCCCAGACCCTAGGACAAGAAAAACTGTTTTTT,CASSQTLGQEKLFF,TRBJ1-4,-,-,TRBV7-2,14
TGTGCCAGCAGTGAAAGGGCTAGCGCCGCGAACACCGGGGAGCTGTTTTTT,CASSERASAANTGELFF,TRBJ2-2,-,many,TRBV2,17
TGTGCCAGCAGCTTAGGGACTAGCCGTGGTGGGACCCAGTACTTC,CASSLGTSRGGTQYF,TRBJ2-5,TRBD2,many,TRBV7-2,15
TGCAGTGCTAGAGACCCCTCGGCGGGGGAGACAGATACGCAGTATTTT,CSARDPSAGETDTQYF,TRBJ2-3,TRBD2,-,TRBV20-1,16
TGTGCCAGCAGTTTCCTCGAGAACTATGGCTACACCTTC,CASSFLENYGYTF,TRBJ1-2,-,-,TRBV12-3/TRBV12-4,13
TGTGCCAGCAGCTTTGGCGGAGGCACTGGGGCCAACGTCCTGACTTTC,CASSFGGGTGANVLTF,TRBJ2-6,-,-,TRBV7-9,16
TGCGCCAGCAGTCAAAACACAGAGTTCTATGGCTACACCTTC,CASSQNTEFYGYTF,TRBJ1-2,-,many,TRBV10-2,14
TGCAGTGCTAGAGGGACCGGGGAACCCACTGAAGCTTTCTTT,CSARGTGEPTEAFF,TRBJ1-1,-,-,TRBV20-1,14
TGCAGCGTTGCTCGTGGGGCAGGGTTGGGTGAAGAGACCCAGTACTTC,CSVARGAGLGEETQYF,TRBJ2-5,-,-,TRBV29-1,16
TGCAGCGTTGTAACTGCGCGGCAGAACACTGAAGCTTTCTTT,CSVVTARQNTEAFF,TRBJ1-1,-,many,TRBV29-1,14
TGCAGTGCCCCTAGCGGGGGGGCTGAGACCCAGTACTTC,CSAPSGGAETQYF,TRBJ2-5,TRBD2,few,TRBV20-1,13
TGTGCCAGCAGTGACAGCGCCCAAGAGACCCAGTACTTC,CASSDSAQETQYF,TRBJ2-5,-,once,TRBV6-1,13
TGCAGCGCCGAGACAGGGGATGTCTACGAGCAGTACTTC,CSAETGDVYEQYF,TRBJ2-7,TRBD1,few,TRBV29-1,13
TGCAGTGCTAGACCATGGGGGACTAGCGGGGCGAATGAGCAGTTCTTC,CSARPWGTSGANEQFF,TRBJ2-1,TRBD2,many,TRBV20-1,16
TGTGCCAGCATCCAACGGCGGGTAGCTTTCTTT,CASIQRRVAFF,TRBJ1-1,-,-,TRBV2,11
TGCGCCAGCAGCCAACCCGGGACAGCGAAAGAGACCCAGTACTTC,CASSQPGTAKETQYF,TRBJ2-5,TRBD1,many,TRBV4-1,15
TGTGCCAGTAGTAACCTGGGGGAGCTGTTTTTT,CASSNLGELFF,TRBJ2-2,-,many,TRBV19,11
TGTGCCAGCAGCTCTTCCACGGGCCGCAATCAGCCCCAGCATTTT,CASSSSTGRNQPQHF,TRBJ1-5,-,few,TRBV7-2,15
TGTGCCAGCAGTTACTCGATCCGGCTAATGAACACTGAAGCTTTCTTT,CASSYSIRLMNTEAFF,TRBJ1-1,-,many,TRBV6-2/TRBV6-3,16
TGCGCCAGCAGCTTGGATCCGGGGAGCCAAGAGACCCAGTACTTC,CASSLDPGSQETQYF,TRBJ2-5,-,many,TRBV5-1,15
TGTGCCAGCAGTGCGGCTAGCGGGGGAGGGCAGTTCTTC,CASSAASGGGQFF,TRBJ2-1,TRBD2,many,TRBV6-1,13
TGTGCCAGCTCCGGGGGCCGCCAAGAGACCCAGTACTTC,CASSGGRQETQYF,TRBJ2-5,-,few,TRBV5-4,13
TGCGCCAGCAAGAGATCAGGGTCGGGTGATTATGGCTACACCTTC,CASKRSGSGDYGYTF,TRBJ1-2,-,many,TRBV5-1,15
TGTGCCAGCAGTCCACGTCACACTGAAGCTTTCTTT,CASSPRHTEAFF,TRBJ1-1,-,-,TRBV28,12
TGTGCCAGCAGTTCCCGGACAGGGCGGCGAGAGACCCAGTACTTC,CASSSRTGRRETQYF,TRBJ2-5,TRBD1,many,TRBV6-2/TRBV6-3,15
TGTGCCAGCAGGACGAACACCGGGGAGCTGTTTTTT,CASRTNTGELFF,TRBJ2-2,-,many,TRBV12-3/TRBV12-4,12
TGCGCCAGCATCAAACCGGGACAGGGGTTGTGCACTGAAGCTTTCTTT,CASIKPGQGLCTEAFF,TRBJ1-1,TRBD1,few,TRBV4-1,16
TGCAGCGTTGAAGATGGTACAGGAGGAAGCTCCTACGAGCAGTACTTC,CSVEDGTGGSSYEQYF,TRBJ2-7,-,many,TRBV29-1,16
TGTGCCAGCAGTTACTCGTTATTCTCGGCAGGGCGAGACACTGAAGCTTTCTTT,CASSYSLFSAGRDTEAFF,TRBJ1-1,-,many,TRBV6-5,18